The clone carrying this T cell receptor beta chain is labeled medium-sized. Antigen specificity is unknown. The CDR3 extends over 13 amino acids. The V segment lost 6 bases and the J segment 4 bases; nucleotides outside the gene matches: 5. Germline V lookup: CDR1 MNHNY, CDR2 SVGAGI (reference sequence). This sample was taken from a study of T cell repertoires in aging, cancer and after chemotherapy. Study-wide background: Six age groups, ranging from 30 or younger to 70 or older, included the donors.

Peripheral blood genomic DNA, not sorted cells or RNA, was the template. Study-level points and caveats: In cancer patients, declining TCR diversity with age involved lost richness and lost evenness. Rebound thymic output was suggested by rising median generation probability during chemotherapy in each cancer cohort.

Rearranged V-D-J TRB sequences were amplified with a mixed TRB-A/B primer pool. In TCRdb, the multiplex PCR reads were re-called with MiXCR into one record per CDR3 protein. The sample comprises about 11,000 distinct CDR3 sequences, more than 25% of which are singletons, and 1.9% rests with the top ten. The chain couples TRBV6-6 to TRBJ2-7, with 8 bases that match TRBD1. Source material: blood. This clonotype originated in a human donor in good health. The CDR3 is CASRSRGQYEQYF. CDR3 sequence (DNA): TGTGCCAGCAGGTCCAGGGGGCAATACGAGCAGTACTTC.